This paragraph covers one TCR beta chain sequence. What it binds is unknown. This record comes from a study of long-term antiretroviral therapy in people with HIV. Notes on the study in general: Pre-ART expanded TRB clones stayed dominant throughout, though often decreasing after ART. Narrower CDR3 length ranges marked HIV repertoires relative to controls.

Survey-level resolution applied to immunoSEQ assay v3.0. Each sample aimed for roughly 40,000-50,000 sequenced T-cell genomes. The data were produced by immunoSEQ multiplex PCR, yet TCRdb's version contains in-frame clones alone and is incomplete. The sample shows under 30,000 clones, roughly 87% of them seen only once. Trimming pared 7 bases from V and 0 bases from J, leaving 6 bases between. Germline V CDR1 and CDR2: SGHTA, FQGTGA. The length of the CDR3 is 13 residues. The sequence was collected from a woman aged 25 to 39 with HIV. The specimen comprised unsorted PBMCs, sampled 1.1 years before starting antiretroviral therapy. This chain joins TRBV7-3 and TRBJ2-2; D is undetermined. CDR3 bases: TGTGCCAGCACCAGTTCGAACACCGGGGAGCTGTTTTTT. It specifies CASTSSNTGELFF.